These 32 T cell receptor beta chains came from one sample sequenced in a study of shared clonotypes between healthy human individuals. Method: immunoSEQ multiplex PCR; TCRdb's copy keeps in-frame clones and lacks some. Among under 600,000 clones listed, approximately 95% were seen once. The sample comprised naive CD4+ T cells sorted from blood. Subset defined: CD45RA+ positively selected. All receptors derive from a woman in her twenties or thirties in good health.

The V and J genes are TRBV2 and TRBJ1-1, with a weak D call TRBD1 (6 bases). The CDR3 has 14 residues. The V gene lost 7 bases and the J gene lost 5 bases, with 17 bases spanning the gap. The germline V gene encodes CDR1 SNHLY and CDR2 FYNNEI. The CDR3 DNA sequence: TGTGCCAGCAATTCTGCAGGGGCATGGACTGAAGCTTTCTTT. It specifies CASNSAGAWTEAFF.

This clone turned up a few times. V and J are TRBV28 and TRBJ2-7, with D hard to call. The CDR3 contains 11 residues. CDR1 MDHEN and CDR2 SYDVKM come from the germline V gene. V lost 5 bases, J lost 6 bases, and 8 bases lay in between. The CDR3 loop reads CASSPRREQYF. CDR3 DNA sequence: TGTGCCAGCAGTCCTCGGCGCGAGCAGTACTTC.

The chain recombines TRBV19 with TRBJ1-2; D call uncertain. V lost 4 bases and J lost 4, with 13 bases in between. Germline V lookup: CDR1 LNHDA, CDR2 SQIVND (reference sequence). The CDR3 length is 14 residues. CDR3 sequence: CASSKQTDFYGYTF. CDR3 coding DNA: TGTGCCAGTAGTAAACAGACCGACTTCTATGGCTACACCTTC.

The chain carries TRBV7-9 and TRBJ2-7; TRBD2 is a possible D gene (6 bases). Between the trimmed V and J ends, which lost 4 bases and 3 bases, there was a span of 10 bases. Looked up from germline, CDR1 is SEHNR and CDR2 is FQNEAQ (reference sequence). The CDR3 runs to 13 residues. In nucleotides, the CDR3 is TGTGCCAGCAGCTATCGGGACTTCTACGAGCAGTACTTC. Translating gives CASSYRDFYEQYF. The complete variable domain, with remaining parts taken from reference TRBV7-9 and TRBJ2-7, reads DTGVSQNPRHKITKRGQNVTFRCDPISEHNRLYWYRQTLGQGPEFLTYFQNEAQLEKSRLLSDRFSAERPKGSFSTLEIQRTEQGDSAMYLCASSYRDFYEQYFGPGTRLTVT.

This clone has a single count. The chain couples TRBV14 to TRBJ2-7, with a tentative D call TRBD1 (6 bases). Germline V lookup: CDR1 SGHDN, CDR2 FVKESK. V was cut by 3 bases and J by 5 bases, with 11 bases left in between. The CDR3 is 13 amino acids. In DNA form, the CDR3 reads TGTGCCAGCAGCCATGCAGGGGCCCACGAGCAGTACTTC. Its protein product is CASSHAGAHEQYF. The variable domain in full, with the rest retrieved from reference TRBV14 and TRBJ2-7, is EAGVTQFPSHSVIEKGQTVTLRCDPISGHDNLYWYRRVMGKEIKFLLHFVKESKQDESGMPNNRFLAERTGGTYSTLKVQPAELEDSGVYFCASSHAGAHEQYFGPGTRLTVT.

The rearrangement joins TRBV5-1 to TRBJ2-5; 7 positions agree with TRBD2. V lost 7 bases, J lost 2 bases, and 8 bases stayed unmatched. Germline V CDR1 and CDR2: SGHRS, YFSETQ. This CDR3 comprises 14 residues. CDR3: CASCRDYLQETQYF. The DNA for the CDR3 is TGCGCCAGCTGCCGGGACTACCTACAAGAGACCCAGTACTTC.

The chain links TRBV27 to TRBJ1-2; TRBD1 aligns across 7 bases. Germline V gene sequence: CDR1 MNHEY, CDR2 SMNVEV (reference sequence). This CDR3 is built from 14 residues. The V segment lost 5 bases and the J segment 4 bases; nucleotides outside the gene matches: 7. CDR3 nucleotides: TGTGCCAGCAGTAGAGGGGGCCGGAGCTATGGCTACACCTTC. Translation: CASSRGGRSYGYTF.

The table lists this clone with a count of one. The chain links TRBV5-1 to TRBJ2-1, with 10 bases that match TRBD2. V gave up 4 bases and J gave up 7 bases; unmatched junction bases: 14. The CDR3 runs 17 residues. Germline V gene data show CDR1 as SGHRS and CDR2 as YFSETQ. Written as DNA, the CDR3 is TGCGCCAGCAGCCCCAGAGGAGGTAGCGGGAGGATGAATGAGCAGTTCTTC. Translated: CASSPRGGSGRMNEQFF.

The chain carries TRBV4-1 and TRBJ2-7; TRBD2 matches 8 bases. V shed 0 bases, J shed 9 bases, and the junction held 10 bases outside the gene matches. CDR3 size: 15 residues. Germline lookup yields CDR1 MGHRA and CDR2 YSYEKL. The CDR3 nucleotides are TGCGCCAGCAGCCAAGAAACTAGCGGAAAGGTGTGGCAGTACTTC. It translates to CASSQETSGKVWQYF.

Regarding this clone: This sample includes further DNA sequences coding for the same CDR3. DNA of the CDR3: TGTGCCAGTAGTATAACTAGCGGGAGCTACGAGCAGTACTTC. Its translation is CASSITSGSYEQYF. V usage is TRBV19 and J usage is TRBJ2-7, with TRBD2 identical over 11 bases. Trimming removed 2 bases from V and 3 bases from J; junction bases left unmatched: 0. From germline, CDR1 is LNHDA and CDR2 SQIVND (reference sequence). This CDR3 spans 14 amino acids. The whole variable domain, remainder taken from reference TRBV19 and TRBJ2-7, is DGGITQSPKYLFRKEGQNVTLSCEQNLNHDAMYWYRQDPGQGLRLIYYSQIVNDFQKGDIAEGYSVSREKKESFPLTVTSAQKNPTAFYLCASSITSGSYEQYFGPGTRLTVT.

This sequence joins TRBV5-1 and TRBJ1-1, with D unclear. CDR1 and CDR2 from the germline V gene are SGHRS and YFSETQ. V lost 5 bases and J lost 3, with 17 bases in between. The CDR3 contains 15 residues. This CDR3 reads CASRTTPGGDTEAFF. Written as DNA, the CDR3 is TGCGCCAGCAGGACGACCCCCGGCGGGGACACTGAAGCTTTCTTT.

The chain recombines TRBV2 with TRBJ2-7; D perhaps matches TRBD2 (5 bases). The germline V gene encodes CDR1 SNHLY and CDR2 FYNNEI. The CDR3 consists of 15 residues. V lost 2 bases and J lost 2, with 13 bases in between. The CDR3 DNA is TGTGCCAGCAGTGAAAGTCGGCTTAGCGCCTACGAGCAGTACTTC. Residues: CASSESRLSAYEQYF.

The genes are TRBV6-6 and TRBJ2-7; 9 bases agree with TRBD2. J gave up 1 base and V 6 bases, and 4 bases lay outside the gene matches. CDR1 MNHNY and CDR2 SVGAGI come from the germline V gene (reference sequence). The CDR3 contains 14 residues. CDR3 sequence reads: CASRISGSSYEQYF. Here the CDR3 DNA reads TGTGCCAGCAGGATTAGCGGGAGTTCCTACGAGCAGTACTTC.

The sample holds one count of this clone. V is TRBV4-1 and J is TRBJ1-4; 9 bases align to TRBD1. Germline loops: CDR1 MGHRA, CDR2 YSYEKL. The CDR3 totals 15 residues. The V and J ends lost 1 base and 5 bases, in that order; junction bases with no gene match: 2. CDR3 protein: CASSQGGTGNEKLFF. The CDR3 DNA sequence: TGCGCCAGCAGCCAAGGCGGGACAGGGAATGAAAAACTGTTTTTT.

CDR3 region: CATSRSPGQGKDTQYF. The CDR3 DNA sequence: TGTGCCACCAGCAGATCTCCGGGACAGGGCAAAGATACGCAGTATTTT. The chain is built from TRBV15 and TRBJ2-3; 9 nucleotides match TRBD1. Per the germline V gene, CDR1 is LNHNV and CDR2 is YYDKDF (reference sequence). The CDR3 length is 16 residues. V lost 2 bases and J lost 5; bases outside the gene matches: 8.

The chain recombines TRBV6-1 with TRBJ1-5; tentatively, D is TRBD1 (5 bases). V lost 2 bases, J lost 6 bases, and 14 bases lay in between. The CDR3 extends over 15 amino acids. Germline lookup yields CDR1 MNHNS and CDR2 SASEGT. CDR3: CASSEWGVIVQPQHF. DNA of the CDR3: TGTGCCAGCAGTGAATGGGGGGTTATAGTTCAGCCCCAGCATTTT.

The genes are TRBV29-1 and TRBJ2-7; D remains unclear. V lost 3 bases to trimming and J lost 5 bases, with 14 bases between them. This CDR3 is built from 13 residues. The V gene's germline CDR1 is SQVTM and CDR2 ANQGSEA. This CDR3 reads CSVDGLGMDEQYF. As DNA, the CDR3 is TGCAGCGTTGATGGGTTAGGGATGGACGAGCAGTACTTC.

This chain connects TRBV10-3 to TRBJ2-7; TRBD2 aligns across 9 bases. The trim removed 6 bases at V and 2 bases at J, leaving 8 bases unmatched. The CDR3 runs to 15 residues. Germline lookup yields CDR1 ENHRY and CDR2 SYGVKD. In DNA form, the CDR3 reads TGTGCCATCAGAGATCTAGCGGGAAAGACCTACGAGCAGTACTTC. Protein product: CAIRDLAGKTYEQYF.

Regarding this clone: One junction end does not reproduce the germline sequence, and a read error may be involved. The chain uses TRBV7-2 and TRBJ2-2; a weak D match, TRBD2 (5 bases). Germline loops: CDR1 SGHTA, CDR2 FQGNSA. This CDR3 is built from 15 residues. In DNA form, the CDR3 reads TGTGCCAGCAGCCTAGCCAGAGAAAACACCGGGGAGCTGTTTTTT. Protein sequence: CASSLARENTGELFF.

V is TRBV19 and J is TRBJ2-3, with TRBD2 matching over 9 bases. This CDR3 is built from 15 residues. The germline V gene has CDR1 LNHDA and CDR2 SQIVND (reference sequence). With V trimmed by 3 bases and J by 4 bases, 5 bases remained unmatched. The chain's CDR3 is CASSIGGRAPDTQYF. CDR3 nucleotide sequence: TGTGCCAGTAGTATCGGCGGGAGGGCCCCAGATACGCAGTATTTT. Combining the CDR3 with reference TRBV19 and TRBJ2-3 gives the whole variable domain DGGITQSPKYLFRKEGQNVTLSCEQNLNHDAMYWYRQDPGQGLRLIYYSQIVNDFQKGDIAEGYSVSREKKESFPLTVTSAQKNPTAFYLCASSIGGRAPDTQYFGPGTRLTVL.

The chain has TRBV5-5 and TRBJ2-7; 10 bases agree with TRBD2. The length of the CDR3 is 15 residues. The trim removed 0 bases at V and 2 bases at J, leaving 2 bases unmatched. Germline assignment: CDR1 SGHKS and CDR2 YYEKEE (reference sequence). CDR3 loop: CASSLELAGPYEQYF. CDR3 nucleotide sequence: TGTGCCAGCAGCTTGGAACTAGCGGGACCCTACGAGCAGTACTTC.

The V gene is TRBV18, the J gene TRBJ2-5; no definite D call. The CDR3 contains 14 residues. The germline CDR1 and CDR2 sequences are KGHSH and LQKENI. The V gene lost 3 bases and the J gene lost 5 bases, with 13 bases spanning the gap. The CDR3 sequence is CASSPNGAAETQYF. Here the CDR3 DNA reads TGTGCCAGCTCACCCAATGGAGCCGCGGAGACCCAGTACTTC.

The chain is built from TRBV7-6 and TRBJ2-2, with no clear D. The CDR3 totals 15 residues. The V end lost 5 bases, the J end lost 2 bases, and 12 bases lay between the germline ends. CDR1 SGHVS and CDR2 FNYEAQ come from the germline V gene. In DNA form, the CDR3 reads TGTGCCAGCAGCCCCGGCCGCGGAAACACCGGGGAGCTGTTTTTT. This gives the protein CASSPGRGNTGELFF.

The chain uses TRBV5-4 and TRBJ2-7, with 13 bases fitting TRBD2. The CDR3 is 19 amino acids. CDR1 is SGHNT and CDR2 is YYREEE in the germline V gene (reference sequence). V lost 3 bases, J lost 0 bases, and 12 bases stayed unmatched. As DNA, the CDR3 is TGTGCCAGCAGCTGGACTGTTGGGGGACTAGCGGGAAACTCCTACGAGCAGTACTTC. This translates into CASSWTVGGLAGNSYEQYF.

As regards this clone: Given the absence of the conserved phenylalanine or tryptophan at the CDR3 end, a read error is likely. The DNA is left out, because the CDR3 cannot be placed on it with certainty; the CDR3 is given as TCRdb lists it. The chain couples TRBV28 to TRBJ1-2; TRBD1, the table's D call, was not compared with the DNA. The CDR3 is 13 residues long, ends included. Germline-derived CDR1 and CDR2 are MDHEN and SYDVKM. The CDR3 sequence: CASSPRDRGWVFV.

The chain links TRBV5-1 to TRBJ2-7; 10 positions agree with TRBD2. The J segment lost 3 bases and the V segment lost 0 bases, leaving 3 bases of the junction unmatched. The CDR3 runs to 15 residues. Germline V gene data show CDR1 as SGHRS and CDR2 as YFSETQ. The CDR3 reads CASSLVAGGIYEQYF. Here the CDR3 DNA reads TGCGCCAGCAGCTTGGTAGCGGGAGGTATCTACGAGCAGTACTTC.

V usage is TRBV29-1 and J usage is TRBJ2-1, with D uncertain. The CDR3 loop spans 13 amino acids. The V end lost 3 bases, the J end lost 0 bases, and 6 bases lay between the germline ends. Germline V gene data show CDR1 as SQVTM and CDR2 as ANQGSEA. This CDR3 reads CSVDPGSYNEQFF. The CDR3 nucleotides read TGCAGCGTTGATCCAGGCTCCTACAATGAGCAGTTCTTC.

The chain links TRBV6-5 to TRBJ2-7; D might be TRBD2 (6 bases). CDR3 length equals 15 residues. V was cut by 3 bases and J by 1 base, with 13 bases left in between. Germline V lookup: CDR1 MNHEY, CDR2 SVGAGI. CDR3 loop: CASSYRRGLSYEQYF. CDR3 nucleotide sequence: TGTGCCAGCAGTTATAGGCGGGGCTTGTCCTACGAGCAGTACTTC.

V usage is TRBV27 and J usage is TRBJ2-2; TRBD2 matches at 8 bases. Germline CDR1 reads MNHEY; CDR2 reads SMNVEV (reference sequence). The CDR3 has 16 amino acids. The V and J ends lost 10 bases and 8 bases, in that order; junction bases with no gene match: 18. The CDR3 region has the DNA TGTGCCACGGGGGGGACGCGAGAGAGGCGGAGAGGGGAGCTGTTTTTT. It codes for CATGGTRERRRGELFF.

The chain recombines TRBV11-2 with TRBJ2-7; no clear D. V was trimmed by 0 bases and J by 9 bases, leaving 18 bases between them. CDR1 and CDR2 from the germline V gene are SGHAT and FQNNGV. CDR3 length: 15 amino acids. The CDR3 sequence: CASSLEFSTSAGQYF. DNA of the CDR3: TGTGCCAGCAGCTTAGAATTTTCAACTTCAGCAGGGCAGTACTTC.

On this clone itself: The sample has other DNA sequences that encode this CDR3 too. The V and J genes are TRBV5-6 and TRBJ2-3; no reliable D call. Trimming cost V 0 bases and J 6 bases, with 2 bases left between them. The germline CDR1 and CDR2 sequences are SGHDT and YYEEEE. The CDR3 runs to 11 residues. For the CDR3, the DNA is TGTGCCAGCAGCTTGGGGGATACGCAGTATTTT. It encodes CASSLGDTQYF.

The chain is built from TRBV5-4 and TRBJ2-1; D possibly corresponds to TRBD2 (6 bases). CDR1 SGHNT and CDR2 YYREEE come from the germline V gene (reference sequence). CDR3 length equals 15 residues. V lost 3 bases and J 0 bases, leaving 10 bases between the germline ends. As DNA, the CDR3 is TGTGCCAGCAGCTCGGGAGCTTTCTCCTACAATGAGCAGTTCTTC. The encoded protein is CASSSGAFSYNEQFF.